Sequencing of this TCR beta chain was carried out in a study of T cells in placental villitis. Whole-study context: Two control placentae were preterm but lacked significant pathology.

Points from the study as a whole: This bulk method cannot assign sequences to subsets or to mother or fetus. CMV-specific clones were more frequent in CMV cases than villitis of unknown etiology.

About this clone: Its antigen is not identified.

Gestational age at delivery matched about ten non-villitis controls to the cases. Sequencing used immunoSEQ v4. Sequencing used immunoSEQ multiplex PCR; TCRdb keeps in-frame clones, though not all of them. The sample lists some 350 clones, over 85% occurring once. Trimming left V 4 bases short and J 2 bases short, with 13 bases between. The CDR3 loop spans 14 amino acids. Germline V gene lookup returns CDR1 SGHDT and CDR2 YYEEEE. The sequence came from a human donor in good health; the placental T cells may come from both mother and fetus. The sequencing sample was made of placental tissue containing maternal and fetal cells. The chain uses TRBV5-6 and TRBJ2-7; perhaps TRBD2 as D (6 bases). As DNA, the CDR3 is TGTGCCAGCAGCCAAGGAACGGGGGCCTACGAGCAGTACTTC. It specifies CASSQGTGAYEQYF.